One sample yielded the 8 T cell receptor beta chains listed below, sequenced in a study of CD8 T cells in ankylosing spondylitis. Findings and limits, study-wide: About 8 highly homologous variants made up a TCR beta motif, and this motif appeared characteristic of ankylosing spondylitis blood.

One entry per CDR3 protein, called by TCRdb with MiXCR from the 5' RACE reads. Counted here are roughly 670,000 distinct CDR3 sequences, 15% to 20% occurring once; the ten biggest clones make up 15% to 20%. Which antigens these TCRs recognize remains unknown. The specimen was blood, either unsorted or a sorted T cell fraction (not recorded which). The receptor set was obtained from a male donor with ankylosing spondylitis.

This clonotype has more than one count but fewer than ten. J is TRBJ2-1 and V is TRBV6-2 or TRBV6-3; D remains unclear. CDR3 size: 13 residues. V lost 7 bases and J 3 bases, leaving 10 bases between the germline ends. Germline V gene data show CDR1 as MNHEY and CDR2 as SVGEGT. CDR3: CASIGSDYNEQFF. Written as DNA, the CDR3 is TGTGCCAGCATAGGGTCTGACTACAATGAGCAGTTCTTC.

The rearrangement uses TRBV6-1 and TRBJ1-2, with a weak D call TRBD1 (5 bases). Germline lookup yields CDR1 MNHNS and CDR2 SASEGT. The CDR3 has 17 residues. The V and J ends lost 5 bases and 4 bases respectively, with 23 bases between them. The CDR3 sequence is CASSPEGPRLPRYGYTF. In DNA form, the CDR3 reads TGTGCCAGCAGTCCGGAGGGACCGCGTCTTCCTCGCTATGGCTACACCTTC.

This clonotype was seen more than once but under ten times. The chain employs TRBV14 and TRBJ2-1, with D possibly TRBD2 on 6 matching bases. The V end lost 1 base, the J end lost 1 base, and 14 bases lay between the germline ends. There are 17 residues in the CDR3. Germline V CDR1 and CDR2: SGHDN, FVKESK. CDR3 loop: CASSQALGGWSYNEQFF. As DNA, the CDR3 is TGTGCCAGCAGCCAAGCGTTGGGAGGATGGTCCTACAATGAGCAGTTCTTC.

The chain carries TRBV20-1 and TRBJ1-1; D not certain. Trimming stripped 6 bases from V and 3 bases from J, with 11 bases between. From germline, CDR1 is DFQATT and CDR2 SNEGSKA (reference sequence). This CDR3 is built from 12 residues. The CDR3 DNA reads TGCAGTGCGTTTCCTCGTTACACTGAAGCTTTCTTT. It is translated as CSAFPRYTEAFF.

This clonotype occurred a few times. The chain has TRBV18 and TRBJ2-7; D is tentatively TRBD1 or TRBD2 (5 bases each). With 4 bases removed from V and 3 bases from J, the gap between germline ends came to 13 bases. CDR1 is KGHSH and CDR2 is LQKENI in the germline V gene. The CDR3 totals 14 residues. The CDR3 sequence is CASSRAGSHYEQYF. Here the CDR3 DNA reads TGTGCCAGCTCACGGGCAGGGAGTCACTACGAGCAGTACTTC.

This clonotype was detected a few times. The chain uses TRBV6-6 and TRBJ2-1; D unresolved. Germline V lookup: CDR1 MNHNY, CDR2 SVGAGI (reference sequence). The CDR3 runs to 12 residues. The V gene lost 2 bases and the J gene lost 4 bases, with 3 bases spanning the gap. CDR3 DNA sequence: TGTGCCAGCAGTTACGCATACAATGAGCAGTTCTTC. It encodes CASSYAYNEQFF.

In this sample, this clonotype turned up many times. This chain connects TRBV12-3 or TRBV12-4 to TRBJ1-4; D remains ambiguous. Between the trimmed V and J ends, which lost 7 bases and 16 bases, there was a span of 25 bases. CDR3 length equals 14 residues. The CDR3 protein is CASKKNGGGGRTFF. Here the CDR3 DNA reads TGTGCCAGCAAAAAGAACGGAGGAGGCGGTAGGACGTTTTTT.

The sample holds many counts of this clonotype. The V call is TRBV15, the J call TRBJ2-3; maybe TRBD2 (5 bases). In germline, CDR1 is LNHNV, CDR2 YYDKDF (reference sequence). The CDR3 covers 14 residues. V was pared by 6 bases and J by 0 bases, with 10 bases between. This chain's CDR3 is CATRSGTSTDTQYF. As DNA, the CDR3 is TGTGCCACCAGGTCGGGAACCAGCACAGATACGCAGTATTTT.